Below, 22 T cell receptor beta chains from the same sample are listed, as sequenced in a study of metastatic and nonmetastatic thyroid tumors. With MiXCR, TCRdb reprocessed the PCR reads. The data contain about 93,000 clones, 7.5% to 9% of them seen just once; the ten biggest clones take up 8.8%. There were no patients who had received any treatment before thyroid surgery. What was sequenced was blood. All receptors derive from a female donor with papillary thyroid cancer or a benign thyroid nodule (not recorded which). Some clones in this sample may be carry-over from other donors' samples.

This clone was detected ten times or more. The V call is TRBV12-3 or TRBV12-4, the J call TRBJ1-2, with TRBD1 matching 8 bases. The V gene end was trimmed by 6 bases and the J gene end by 6 bases; junction bases not matched to a gene: 15. This CDR3 spans 16 amino acids. CDR3 nucleotide sequence: TGTGCCAGCAGCCAGTACATCCAGGGGGCGCCTGATGGCTACACCTTC. Amino acids: CASSQYIQGAPDGYTF.

The V call is TRBV5-4, the J call TRBJ2-5; 11 nucleotides align to TRBD2. CDR1 and CDR2 from the germline V gene are SGHNT and YYREEE (reference sequence). V shed 6 bases and J 6 bases; nucleotides not matched to a gene: 10. This CDR3 has 15 amino acids. The DNA of the CDR3 is TGTGCCAGCACCCATAGCGGGGGGGCCCACAAGACCCAGTACTTC. Protein product: CASTHSGGAHKTQYF.

This clone has a single count. A read error is possible here, since a much larger clone lies one base away. This chain links TRBV5-1 with TRBJ2-5, with D possibly being TRBD1 (6 bases). Germline V gives CDR1 SGHRS, CDR2 YFSETQ. The CDR3 totals 15 residues. The ends were cut back, 4 bases at V and 3 bases at J, with 16 bases in the middle. The CDR3 DNA follows: TGCGCCAGCAGCCTTAACGCGGCAGGGGAAGAGACCCAGTACTTC. Its protein product is CASSLNAAGEETQYF. Looking up the rest from reference TRBV5-1 and TRBJ2-5 gives the full variable domain: KAGVTQTPRYLIKTRGQQVTLSCSPISGHRSVSWYQQTPGQGLQFLFEYFSETQRNKGNFPGRFSGRQFSNSRSEMNVSTLELGDSALYLCASSLNAAGEETQYFGPGTRLLVL.

This clone appeared many times. The chain employs TRBV6-2 or TRBV6-3 and TRBJ1-6; 10 nucleotides match TRBD1. The CDR3 is 21 amino acids. V lost 2 bases to trimming and J lost 9 bases; unmatched junction nucleotides: 22. CDR1 and CDR2 (germline): MNHEY, SVGEGT. In nucleotides, the CDR3 is TGTGCCAGCAGTTACCTGATACCGGGACAGGGGCAACCTAAAGTGGGTTCACCCCTCCACTTT. Protein product: CASSYLIPGQGQPKVGSPLHF.

This clone was found many times. The chain is built from TRBV11-1 and TRBJ2-7; 9 bases are a match to TRBD1. The V gene's germline CDR1 is SGHAT and CDR2 FQDESV (reference sequence). The CDR3 covers 12 residues. With V trimmed by 6 bases and J by 6 bases, 3 bases remained unmatched. DNA for the CDR3: TGTGCCAGCAGTCAGACAGGGGGCGAGCAGTACTTC. Translation: CASSQTGGEQYF.

This clone has at least ten counts. This chain joins TRBV6-1 and TRBJ1-4; 7 nucleotides align to TRBD1. Germline V CDR1 and CDR2: MNHNS, SASEGT. The CDR3 has 15 residues. V was pared by 0 bases and J by 4 bases, with 2 bases of the junction left unmatched. The DNA of the CDR3 is TGTGCCAGCAGTGAAGCATCAGGGGGTAATGAAAAACTGTTTTTT. This sequence encodes CASSEASGGNEKLFF.

In this sample, this clone turned up many times. The genes are TRBV14 and TRBJ2-3; D is perhaps TRBD1 (6 bases). V was pared by 5 bases and J by 1 base, with 13 bases between. In germline, CDR1 is SGHDN, CDR2 FVKESK. The CDR3 has 15 amino acids. As DNA, the CDR3 is TGTGCCAGCAGCGGGACAATGGTTCGCACAGATACGCAGTATTTT. Encoded protein: CASSGTMVRTDTQYF. The full variable domain, completed using reference TRBV14 and TRBJ2-3, is EAGVTQFPSHSVIEKGQTVTLRCDPISGHDNLYWYRRVMGKEIKFLLHFVKESKQDESGMPNNRFLAERTGGTYSTLKVQPAELEDSGVYFCASSGTMVRTDTQYFGPGTRLTVL.

The chain carries TRBV30 and TRBJ2-2, with D perhaps being TRBD1 or TRBD2 (5 bases each). Between the trimmed V and J ends, which lost 5 bases and 4 bases, there was a span of 14 bases. CDR3 size: 14 residues. The V gene's germline CDR1 is GTSNPN and CDR2 SVGIG (reference sequence). The CDR3 region is CAWGGVRTTGELFF. CDR3 DNA sequence: TGTGCCTGGGGGGGAGTCCGTACCACCGGGGAGCTGTTTTTT.

This clone was counted at least ten times. The same CDR3 is also encoded by other DNA sequences in this sample. This chain joins TRBV9 and TRBJ1-4; 7 nucleotides match TRBD1. V shed 3 bases and J 11 bases; nucleotides not matched to a gene: 10. Looked up from germline, CDR1 is SGDLS and CDR2 is YYNGEE. The CDR3 length is 14 residues. In nucleotides, the CDR3 is TGTGCCAGCAGCGGAGCATCGGGACAGCTTAAACTGTTTTTT. Translation: CASSGASGQLKLFF.

V and J are TRBV6-1 and TRBJ2-1; 10 bases agree with TRBD1. Germline trimming cut 5 bases from V and 5 bases from J; bases unmatched to any gene: 6. Germline CDR1 and CDR2: MNHNS and SASEGT. The CDR3 is made up of 15 amino acids. CDR3 protein: CASSLGQGRNNEQFF. The DNA of the CDR3 is TGTGCCAGCAGTCTGGGACAGGGGAGGAACAATGAGCAGTTCTTC.

This clone was observed at least ten times. The chain recombines TRBV5-1 with TRBJ1-3, with D perhaps matching TRBD1 (6 bases). V was pared by 3 bases and J by 4 bases, with 14 bases between. The CDR3 length is 15 residues. From germline, CDR1 is SGHRS and CDR2 YFSETQ. For the CDR3, the DNA is TGCGCCAGCAGCTCCGGGGGGGCGTTCGGAAACACCATATATTTT. Translated, it gives CASSSGGAFGNTIYF.

Regarding this clone: This may be a read error, as it is one base from a much larger clone. In the same sample, other DNA sequences code for this CDR3. The chain links TRBV2 to TRBJ1-2; D remains ambiguous. Looked up from germline, CDR1 is SNHLY and CDR2 is FYNNEI. V lost 5 bases, J lost 5 bases, and 18 bases lay in between. The CDR3 loop spans 15 amino acids. CDR3 in DNA: TGTGCCAGCAGTAGGTTTCCTGTTGGGTATTATGGCTACACCTTC. Translated, it gives CASSRFPVGYYGYTF.

This clone was seen a few times. The chain recombines TRBV4-1 with TRBJ2-2; D is undetermined. V lost 1 base, J lost 1 base, and 13 bases lay in between. This CDR3 has 17 amino acids. Germline CDR1 MGHRA, CDR2 YSYEKL. The CDR3 loop reads CASSQGQQIQNTGELFF. The CDR3 DNA follows: TGCGCCAGCAGCCAAGGCCAGCAGATACAGAACACCGGGGAGCTGTTTTTT.

This clone appeared many times. This chain connects TRBV3-1 to TRBJ1-1; tentatively, D is TRBD1 (5 bases). Deletions cut 0 bases from V and 6 bases from J, with 11 bases between. The length of the CDR3 is 14 residues. Germline-derived CDR1 and CDR2 are LGHDT and YNNKEL (reference sequence). The DNA for the CDR3 is TGTGCCAGCAGCCAAGAGTTCCAGGGACCTGAAGCTTTCTTT. Amino acids: CASSQEFQGPEAFF.

This clone was counted between two and nine times. In DNA, the CDR3 is TGTGCCTGGAATGGGCTAGCTTATAATGAGCAGTTCTTC. This sequence encodes CAWNGLAYNEQFF. This chain links TRBV30 with TRBJ2-1; a possible D gene is TRBD2 (5 bases). This CDR3 has 13 amino acids. Germline lookup yields CDR1 GTSNPN and CDR2 SVGIG (reference sequence). Trimming pared 4 bases from V and 7 bases from J, leaving 14 bases between.

In its sample, this clone was seen a few times. The chain carries TRBV15 and TRBJ1-5; D gene uncertain. CDR3 size: 13 residues. V dropped 6 bases and J dropped 4 bases, with 10 bases sitting between them. The V gene's germline CDR1 is LNHNV and CDR2 YYDKDF (reference sequence). The CDR3 here is CATRYTLNQPQHF. CDR3 coding DNA: TGTGCCACCAGATACACCTTAAATCAGCCCCAGCATTTT.

This clone has a count of ten or more. This chain uses TRBV6-1 with TRBJ1-5; D is unclear. V dropped 7 bases and J dropped 4 bases, with 17 bases sitting between them. The germline V gene has CDR1 MNHNS and CDR2 SASEGT. The CDR3 consists of 15 residues. The CDR3 bases are TGTGCCAGCACCTCCTTGTGGACCGTGAATCAGCCCCAGCATTTT. This encodes CASTSLWTVNQPQHF.

This clone was seen repeatedly, ten times or more. The genes are TRBV5-6 and TRBJ2-5; TRBD2 agrees at 7 bases. The V gene end was trimmed by 3 bases and the J gene end by 1 base; junction bases not matched to a gene: 3. Germline CDR1 and CDR2: SGHDT and YYEEEE. This CDR3 is 14 amino acids long. CDR3 sequence reads: CASSWRTSQETQYF. CDR3 DNA: TGTGCCAGCAGCTGGAGGACTAGCCAAGAGACCCAGTACTTC.

The sample holds many counts of this clone. V usage is TRBV30 and J usage is TRBJ2-7; D unresolved. Per germline, CDR1 GTSNPN and CDR2 SVGIG (reference sequence). The V end was cut by 4 bases, the J end by 0 bases, with 7 bases between. The CDR3 has 12 amino acids. The CDR3 here is CAWKDRSYEQYF. The CDR3 DNA sequence: TGTGCCTGGAAGGACCGCTCCTACGAGCAGTACTTC.

Many counts were recorded for this clone. This chain uses TRBV24-1 with TRBJ1-2, with unresolved D. Trimming pared 0 bases from V and 8 bases from J, leaving 15 bases between. Germline V gene lookup returns CDR1 KGHDR and CDR2 SFDVKD. The CDR3 extends over 15 amino acids. The chain's CDR3 is CATSDLALRGGGYTF. The CDR3 bases are TGTGCCACCAGTGATTTGGCCCTCAGAGGAGGAGGCTACACCTTC.

This clone was recorded many times. The rearrangement links TRBV4-1 to TRBJ2-7; 8 bases align to TRBD1. The CDR3 length is 16 residues. With V trimmed by 0 bases and J by 4 bases, 8 bases remained unmatched. From germline, CDR1 is MGHRA and CDR2 YSYEKL. The CDR3 loop is CASSQDWTGNRYEQYF. The CDR3 DNA is TGCGCCAGCAGCCAAGACTGGACAGGGAACAGGTACGAGCAGTACTTC.

This clone was counted many times. V and J are TRBV2 and TRBJ2-1, with D tentatively TRBD2 (5 bases). The CDR3 spans 12 residues. V was shortened by 4 bases and J by 9 bases, with 10 bases between the two germline ends. Germline V CDR1 and CDR2: SNHLY, FYNNEI. CDR3 sequence reads: CASSAEVSEQFF. The CDR3 region has the DNA TGTGCCAGCAGTGCGGAGGTTAGTGAGCAGTTCTTC. Using reference TRBV2 and TRBJ2-1 for the parts outside the CDR3, the full variable domain is EPEVTQTPSHQVTQMGQEVILRCVPISNHLYFYWYRQILGQKVEFLVSFYNNEISEKSEIFDDQFSVERPDGSNFTLKIRSTKLEDSAMYFCASSAEVSEQFFGPGTRLTVL.